Detailed here is one T cell receptor beta chain. There is no known antigen for this receptor. The record has no base qualities; no much larger clone is one base away. Library construction relied on the immunoSEQ multiplex PCR assay. High-throughput TCR-beta CDR3 sequencing of genomic DNA from most patients was performed by Adaptive Biotechnologies. On the authors' methods: Adaptive's ImmunoSEQ software was the source of the TCR sequencing data for 15 to 20 patients, while three other patients were processed with MiXCR and VDJtools. CDR3 nucleotide sequences shared between donor and recipient were removed because their origin could not be assigned. To count as alloreactive, a clone needed at least 2-fold expansion over unstimulated cells and a minimum CFSE-low frequency of 0.002% (template counts) or 0.001% (read counts). Mappable clones were those detected in sequenced pre-transplant spleen, lymph node, or MLR CFSE-low populations of the donor or recipient. Cumulative frequency of alloreactive clones was calculated as a percentage of all sequences weighted by copy number. What TCRdb holds here is the immuneACCESS table cut down to in-frame rearrangements. Part of the clones is not present; checked against another copy, under half of the missing clones reflect an unresolved V gene, and the others are unexplained. That table supplies the V and J calls and clone size; D and trimming were determined from the DNA. The sample records roughly 50,000 clones, 75% to 95% of which are singletons. Roughly 6% of the sample lies in the top ten.

The sample originates from a study of graft-versus-host responses after intestinal transplantation (dated by TCRdb to the early 2020s). Concerning the study at large: The transplants that recipients received were multivisceral, liver-intestinal, or isolated intestinal. Anti-thymocyte globulin induction was given to all recipients, followed by maintenance tacrolimus and steroids for approximately three years. After intestinal transplantation, graft-versus-host and host-versus-graft alloreactive T cell clones in the graft, circulation and bone marrow were tracked using bulk TCR-beta CDR3 sequencing. Alloreactive clones were identified by sequencing pre-transplant mixed lymphocyte reaction products and comparing them with unstimulated pre-transplant donor and recipient T cells. The cohort enrolled about two dozen intestinal transplant recipients including one retransplant, and a few patients lacking pretransplant specimens were excluded. A peak of at least 4% donor T cells among recipient peripheral blood mononuclear cells was the definition used for donor T cell macrochimerism. Rather than being sequenced by the commercial service, samples from a few later patients were sequenced in-house on an Illumina MiSeq and processed with MiXCR. General study outcomes and caveats: Conclusions were limited by the relatively low number and heterogeneity of intestinal transplant patients. GvH clones were found in recipient bone marrow, and some of the GvH clones appeared earlier in ileal mucosa or blood, which is consistent with an intestinal mucosal origin. Early after transplant, declines in HvG clones were associated with peak levels of circulating GvH clones. Patients with donor T cell macrochimerism had high GvH to HvG T cell clonal ratios in their allografts.

Blood samples were collected up to 4 times in the first month after transplant and then at least monthly when available. V is reduced by 0 bases and J by 1 base, leaving a spacing of 12 bases between them. The germline V gene sets CDR1 to SGHTA and CDR2 to FQGNSA. The CDR3, cysteine through phenylalanine, is 16 amino acids long. The CDR3 DNA has 48 bases and is translated from base 1. The source of this sequence is a human patient who received an intestinal transplant, so some T cells may come from the graft donor. The sequenced sample was PBMCs, obtained more than 650 days after intestinal transplant. Recombination joined TRBV7-2 with TRBJ2-5, with a tentative D gene TRBD2 over 6 matching bases. Here the CDR3 is given as CASSLAGLAFQETQYF. The DNA is TGTGCCAGCAGCTTAGCCGGGCTAGCGTTCCAAGAGACCCAGTACTTC.